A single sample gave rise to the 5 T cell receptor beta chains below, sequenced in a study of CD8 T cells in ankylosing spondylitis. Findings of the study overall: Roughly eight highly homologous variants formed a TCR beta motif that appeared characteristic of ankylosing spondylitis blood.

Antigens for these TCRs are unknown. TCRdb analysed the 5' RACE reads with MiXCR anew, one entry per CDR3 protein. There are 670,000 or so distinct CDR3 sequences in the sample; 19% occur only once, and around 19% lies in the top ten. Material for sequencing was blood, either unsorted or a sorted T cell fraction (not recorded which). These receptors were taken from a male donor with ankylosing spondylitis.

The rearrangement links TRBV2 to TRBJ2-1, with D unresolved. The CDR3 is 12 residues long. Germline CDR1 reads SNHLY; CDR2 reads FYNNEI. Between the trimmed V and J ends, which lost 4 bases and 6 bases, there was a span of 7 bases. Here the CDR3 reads CASSGALNEQFF. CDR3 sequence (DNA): TGTGCCAGCAGTGGAGCGCTCAATGAGCAGTTCTTC.

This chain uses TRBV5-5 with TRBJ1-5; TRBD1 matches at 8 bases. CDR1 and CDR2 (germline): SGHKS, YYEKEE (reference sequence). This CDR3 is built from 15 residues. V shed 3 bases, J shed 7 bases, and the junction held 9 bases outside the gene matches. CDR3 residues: CASSSGQGFSQPQHF. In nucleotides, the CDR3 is TGTGCCAGCAGCTCCGGACAGGGCTTTTCCCAGCCCCAGCATTTT.

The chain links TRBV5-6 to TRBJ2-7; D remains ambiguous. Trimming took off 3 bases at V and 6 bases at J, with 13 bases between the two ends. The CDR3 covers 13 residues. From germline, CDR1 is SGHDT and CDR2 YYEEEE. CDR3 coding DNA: TGTGCCAGCAGCTCCGGATGGGTTATCGAGCAGTACTTC. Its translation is CASSSGWVIEQYF.

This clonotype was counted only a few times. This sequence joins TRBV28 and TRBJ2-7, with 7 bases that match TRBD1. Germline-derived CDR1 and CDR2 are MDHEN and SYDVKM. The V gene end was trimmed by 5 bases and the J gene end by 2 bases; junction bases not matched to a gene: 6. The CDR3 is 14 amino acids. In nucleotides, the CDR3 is TGTGCCAGCAGTGCCGGGACAGTGACCTACGAGCAGTACTTC. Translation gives CASSAGTVTYEQYF.

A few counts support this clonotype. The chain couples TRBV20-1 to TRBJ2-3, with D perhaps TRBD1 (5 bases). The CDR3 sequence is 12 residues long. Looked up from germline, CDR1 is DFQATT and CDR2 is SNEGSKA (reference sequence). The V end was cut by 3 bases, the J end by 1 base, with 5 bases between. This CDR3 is CSASRGTDTQYF. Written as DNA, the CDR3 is TGCAGTGCTAGCAGGGGCACAGATACGCAGTATTTT.